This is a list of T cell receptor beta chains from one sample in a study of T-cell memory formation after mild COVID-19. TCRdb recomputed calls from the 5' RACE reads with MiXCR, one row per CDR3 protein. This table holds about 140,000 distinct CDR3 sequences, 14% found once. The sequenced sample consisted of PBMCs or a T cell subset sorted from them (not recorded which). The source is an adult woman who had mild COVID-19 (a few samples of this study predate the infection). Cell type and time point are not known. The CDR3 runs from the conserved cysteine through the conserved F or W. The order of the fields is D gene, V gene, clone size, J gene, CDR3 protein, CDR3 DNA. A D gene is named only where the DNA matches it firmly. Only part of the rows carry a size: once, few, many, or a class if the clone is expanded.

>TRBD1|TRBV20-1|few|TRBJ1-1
CSARDQGRTGAGRTEAFF
TGCAGTGCTAGAGATCAAGGCCGTACAGGGGCGGGAAGAACTGAAGCTTTCTTT
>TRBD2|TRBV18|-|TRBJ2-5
CASSPPAGGLETQYF
TGTGCCAGCTCACCTCCAGCGGGAGGGCTGGAGACCCAGTACTTC
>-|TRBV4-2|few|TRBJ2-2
CASSQVFRDSVNTGELFF
TGTGCCAGCAGCCAAGTTTTTAGGGATAGTGTCAACACCGGGGAGCTGTTTTTT
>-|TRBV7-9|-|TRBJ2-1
CASSSTPSLDEQFF
TGTGCCAGCAGCTCGACGCCGAGTCTCGATGAGCAGTTCTTC
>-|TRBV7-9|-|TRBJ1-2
CASSLGVQNYGYTF
TGTGCCAGCAGCTTGGGGGTACAGAACTATGGCTACACCTTC
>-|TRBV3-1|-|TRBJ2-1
CASSQESDNEQFF
TGTGCCAGCAGCCAAGAATCCGACAATGAGCAGTTCTTC
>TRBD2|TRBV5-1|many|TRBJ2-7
CASSLALAGVYEQYF
TGCGCCAGCAGCTTGGCTCTAGCGGGAGTGTACGAGCAGTACTTC
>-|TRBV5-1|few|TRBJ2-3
CASSQRGASTDTQYF
TGCGCCAGCAGCCAAAGGGGGGCGAGCACAGATACGCAGTATTTT
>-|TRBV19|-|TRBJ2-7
CASSIDLGQSHEQYF
TGTGCCAGTAGTATAGATCTTGGACAGAGCCACGAGCAGTACTTC
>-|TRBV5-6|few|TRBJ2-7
CASSLEGGAEQYF
TGTGCCAGCAGCTTGGAGGGCGGGGCCGAGCAGTACTTC
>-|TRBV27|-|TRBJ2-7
CASRPLLLYEQYF
TGTGCCAGCAGGCCCCTTCTGTTATACGAGCAGTACTTC
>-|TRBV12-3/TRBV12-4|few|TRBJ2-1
CASSPGLPHEQFF
TGTGCCAGCAGTCCGGGATTACCACATGAGCAGTTCTTC
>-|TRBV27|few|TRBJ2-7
CASSLLSTTSYEQYF
TGTGCCAGCAGTTTATTGTCCACAACCTCCTACGAGCAGTACTTC
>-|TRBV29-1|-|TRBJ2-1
CSVETGVYNEQFF
TGCAGCGTTGAAACAGGCGTCTACAATGAGCAGTTCTTC
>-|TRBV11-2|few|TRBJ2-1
CASSLVAGNEQFF
TGTGCCAGCAGCTTAGTGGCGGGGAATGAGCAGTTCTTC
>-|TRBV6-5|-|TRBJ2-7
CASSYSSLVGTYEQYF
TGTGCCAGCAGTTACTCGTCACTTGTCGGTACCTACGAGCAGTACTTC
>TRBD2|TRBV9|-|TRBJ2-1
CASSVVAGADNEQFF
TGTGCCAGCAGCGTAGTAGCGGGGGCAGACAATGAGCAGTTCTTC
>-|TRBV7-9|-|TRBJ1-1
CASSLETNEAFF
TGTGCCAGCAGCTTAGAGACAAATGAGGCTTTCTTT
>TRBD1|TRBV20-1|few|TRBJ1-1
CSAKDRMNTEAFF
TGCAGTGCCAAGGACAGGATGAACACTGAAGCTTTCTTT
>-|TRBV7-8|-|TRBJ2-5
CASSFGAGRGETQYF
TGTGCCAGCAGCTTTGGGGCAGGACGGGGGGAGACCCAGTACTTC
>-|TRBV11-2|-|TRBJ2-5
CASSLDQGQETQYF
TGTGCCAGCAGCTTAGATCAGGGCCAAGAGACCCAGTACTTC
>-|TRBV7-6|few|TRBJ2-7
CASSPQTGLGGEQYF
TGTGCCAGCAGCCCTCAGACGGGCCTCGGGGGCGAGCAGTACTTC
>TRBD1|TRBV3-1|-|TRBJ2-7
CASSQSGTGAYEQYF
TGTGCCAGCAGCCAGTCCGGGACAGGGGCCTACGAGCAGTACTTC
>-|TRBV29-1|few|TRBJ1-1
CSTSEAFF
TGCAGTACCTCTGAAGCTTTCTTT
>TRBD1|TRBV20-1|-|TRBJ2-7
CSARGTGFGYEQYF
TGCAGTGCTAGAGGGACAGGGTTTGGCTACGAGCAGTACTTC
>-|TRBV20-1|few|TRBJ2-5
CSARDFRAQETQYF
TGCAGTGCTAGAGATTTTAGGGCACAAGAGACCCAGTACTTC
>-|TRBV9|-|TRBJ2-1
CASSVVAGTYNEQFF
TGTGCCAGCAGCGTAGTGGCGGGGACCTACAATGAGCAGTTCTTC
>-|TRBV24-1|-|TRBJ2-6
CATSDWRSGANVLTF
TGTGCCACCAGTGATTGGAGGTCTGGGGCCAACGTCCTGACTTTC
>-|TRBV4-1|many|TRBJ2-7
CASSQDGSTREQQYF
TGCGCCAGCAGCCAAGACGGGTCGACACGGGAGCAGCAGTACTTC
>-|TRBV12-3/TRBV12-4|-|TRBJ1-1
CASSLGWEAFF
TGTGCCAGCAGTTTGGGGTGGGAAGCTTTCTTT
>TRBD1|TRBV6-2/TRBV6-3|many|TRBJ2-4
CASSYSGTEVDIQYF
TGTGCCAGCAGTTACTCGGGGACAGAGGTCGACATTCAGTACTTC
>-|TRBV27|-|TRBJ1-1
CASGATFWTEAFF
TGTGCCTCCGGGGCGACTTTTTGGACTGAAGCTTTCTTT
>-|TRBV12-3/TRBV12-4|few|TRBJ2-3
CASSLFAASRADTQYF
TGTGCCAGCAGTTTATTTGCCGCATCAAGGGCAGATACGCAGTATTTT
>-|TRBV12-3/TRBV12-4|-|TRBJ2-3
CATSYGPTDTQYF
TGTGCCACCTCCTACGGCCCCACAGATACGCAGTATTTT
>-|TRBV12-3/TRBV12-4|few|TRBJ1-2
CASSLGQYYGYTF
TGTGCCAGCAGTTTAGGACAGTACTATGGCTACACCTTC
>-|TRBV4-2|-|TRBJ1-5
CASSQDWSNQPQHF
TGTGCCAGCAGCCAGGATTGGAGCAATCAGCCCCAGCATTTT
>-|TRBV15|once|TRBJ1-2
CATSGDTLNYGYTF
TGTGCCACCTCAGGGGACACGTTGAACTATGGCTACACCTTC
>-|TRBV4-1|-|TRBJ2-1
CASSPPENEQFF
TGCGCCAGCAGCCCCCCCGAGAATGAGCAGTTCTTC
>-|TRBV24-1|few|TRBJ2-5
CATSDSNEETQYF
TGTGCCACCAGTGACAGCAACGAAGAGACCCAGTACTTC
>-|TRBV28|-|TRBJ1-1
CASIDPGVQYTEAFF
TGTGCCAGCATCGACCCCGGGGTTCAGTACACTGAAGCTTTCTTT
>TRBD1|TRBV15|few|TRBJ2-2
CATSRDLRDRAVGELFF
TGTGCCACCAGCAGAGACCTACGGGACAGGGCAGTCGGGGAGCTGTTTTTT
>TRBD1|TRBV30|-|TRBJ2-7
CAWTGGPNEQYF
TGTGCCTGGACAGGGGGTCCCAACGAGCAGTACTTC
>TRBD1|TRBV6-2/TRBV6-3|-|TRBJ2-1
CASSSGQGPPYNEQFF
TGTGCCAGCAGTTCAGGACAGGGACCACCCTACAATGAGCAGTTCTTC
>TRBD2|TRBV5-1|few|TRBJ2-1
CASRISSGFNEQFF
TGCGCCAGCAGAATCTCTAGCGGGTTCAATGAGCAGTTCTTC
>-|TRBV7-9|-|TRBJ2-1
CASSLGYGNEQFF
TGTGCCAGCAGCTTAGGATACGGTAATGAGCAGTTCTTC
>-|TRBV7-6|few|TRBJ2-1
CASSESSYNEQFF
TGTGCCAGCAGCGAGAGCTCCTACAATGAGCAGTTCTTC
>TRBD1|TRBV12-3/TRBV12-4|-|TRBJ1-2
CASSPGTVTYTF
TGTGCCAGCAGCCCCGGGACAGTTACATACACCTTC
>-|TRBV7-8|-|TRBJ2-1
CASSLGRSYNEQFF
TGTGCCAGCAGCTTAGGCAGGTCCTACAATGAGCAGTTCTTC
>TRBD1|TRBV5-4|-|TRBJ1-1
CASSFYRDRLNTEAFF
TGTGCCAGCAGCTTTTATCGGGACAGGTTGAACACTGAAGCTTTCTTT